One and the same sample provided the 18 T cell receptor beta chains below, sequenced in a study of radiation and T cells in renal cell carcinoma. TCRdb's copy holds only in-frame clones and misses some; the assay was immunoSEQ multiplex PCR. This sample carries some 150,000 clones, around four fifths of them seen once, and the ten largest clones take under 30%. The time point: baseline pretreatment blood. Described treatment: 15 Gy SBRT to primary tumor, nephrectomy 4 weeks later. The input for sequencing was blood, taken from a patient whose treatment included radiotherapy and nephrectomy. These receptors were obtained from a woman in her forties or fifties with renal cell carcinoma.

This clone was observed a few times. V and J are TRBV7-8 and TRBJ2-3; D is possibly TRBD1 or TRBD2 (6 bases each). The CDR3 contains 15 residues. V was clipped by 1 base and J by 7 bases, with 15 bases between them. Germline CDR1 and CDR2: SGHVS and FQNEAQ. The CDR3 loop reads CASSLGRGGTNTQYF. The CDR3 nucleotides are TGTGCCAGCAGCTTAGGACGGGGCGGGACAAATACGCAGTATTTT.

In nucleotides, the CDR3 is TGCAGCGTGGGGGAAAAGGGCGAGCAGTACTTC. Its translation: CSVGEKGEQYF. The chain is built from TRBV29-1 and TRBJ2-7; D possibly matches TRBD1 or TRBD2 (5 bases each). The germline gives CDR1 SQVTM, CDR2 ANQGSEA. The CDR3 has 11 amino acids. Trimming removed 6 bases from V and 6 bases from J, with 12 bases in between.

J is TRBJ1-2 and V is TRBV15, with a possible D match to TRBD1 (5 bases). From germline, CDR1 is LNHNV and CDR2 YYDKDF (reference sequence). The CDR3 is 13 amino acids. With 1 base removed from V and 7 bases from J, the gap between germline ends came to 10 bases. DNA for the CDR3: TGTGCCACCAGCAGAGGGGGCTTTGGTGGCTACACCTTC. This sequence encodes CATSRGGFGGYTF.

This clone was found a few times. The genes are TRBV9 and TRBJ1-1, with D unclear. This CDR3 comprises 15 residues. Trimming pared 0 bases from V and 3 bases from J, leaving 12 bases between. Germline lookup yields CDR1 SGDLS and CDR2 YYNGEE. The CDR3 region has the DNA TGTGCCAGCAGCGTAGGATCAGGATTTGACACTGAAGCTTTCTTT. Its protein product is CASSVGSGFDTEAFF.

The genes are TRBV4-2 and TRBJ1-2, with D maybe TRBD1 (5 bases). In germline, CDR1 is LGHNA, CDR2 YNFKEQ. This CDR3 region has 15 residues. V was trimmed by 0 bases and J by 5 bases, leaving 13 bases between them. The CDR3 coding sequence is TGTGCCAGCAGCCAAGAAATGGGACCGCTATATGGCTACACCTTC. Its protein is CASSQEMGPLYGYTF.

This clone was seen once. The rearrangement joins TRBV6-1 to TRBJ2-7; tentative D call: TRBD1 (6 bases). CDR3 size: 11 residues. Germline CDR1 and CDR2: MNHNS and SASEGT. Between the trimmed V and J ends, which lost 8 bases and 5 bases, there was a span of 10 bases. The CDR3, as DNA: TGTGCCAGCCGAACAGGGAACGAGCAGTACTTC. Encoded protein: CASRTGNEQYF.

This chain joins TRBV6-1 and TRBJ1-2; no definite D call. Trimming left V 7 bases short and J 0 bases short, with 9 bases between. The CDR3 contains 13 residues. The germline V gene has CDR1 MNHNS and CDR2 SASEGT. The CDR3 loop is CASIPKPNYGYTF. Here the CDR3 DNA reads TGTGCCAGCATTCCAAAGCCTAACTATGGCTACACCTTC.

V usage is TRBV7-3 and J usage is TRBJ2-2; perhaps TRBD2 as D (6 bases). This CDR3 contains 14 residues. Trimming took off 2 bases at V and 5 bases at J, with 9 bases between the two ends. The germline V gene encodes CDR1 SGHTA and CDR2 FQGTGA. The CDR3, as DNA: TGTGCCAGCAGCTTAGCGGGAAGGACCGGGGAGCTGTTTTTT. It translates to CASSLAGRTGELFF.

This clone is a singleton in its sample. The rearrangement joins TRBV6-5 to TRBJ1-6; D gene ambiguous. This CDR3 region has 16 residues. V was pared by 2 bases and J by 6 bases, with 14 bases between. Germline V lookup: CDR1 MNHEY, CDR2 SVGAGI. CDR3 sequence reads: CASSYSLLRRNSPLHF. The DNA of the CDR3 is TGTGCCAGCAGTTACAGCCTTCTTAGGCGTAATTCACCCCTCCACTTT.

This CDR3 reads CASSLQVRHEQYF. DNA of the CDR3: TGCGCCAGCAGCCTACAGGTTAGGCACGAGCAGTACTTC. V gene TRBV4-3 combines with J gene TRBJ2-7, with D tentatively TRBD1 (5 bases). This CDR3 region has 13 residues. Trimming removed 4 bases from V and 5 bases from J, with 12 bases in between. The germline gives CDR1 LGHNA, CDR2 YSLEER.

The chain couples TRBV5-6 to TRBJ2-5, with 9 bases aligning to TRBD2. The CDR3 is made up of 16 amino acids. CDR1 is SGHDT, CDR2 YYEEEE, per germline. The V gene end was trimmed by 0 bases and the J gene end by 2 bases; junction bases not matched to a gene: 5. CDR3 sequence reads: CASSLEPSGVQETQYF. CDR3 sequence (DNA): TGTGCCAGCAGCTTGGAACCTAGCGGGGTGCAAGAGACCCAGTACTTC.

The chain uses TRBV28 and TRBJ1-5, with 10 bases identical to TRBD1. The V segment lost 6 bases and the J segment 3 bases; nucleotides outside the gene matches: 8. Germline V gene data show CDR1 as MDHEN and CDR2 as SYDVKM. There are 16 residues in the CDR3. This CDR3 is CASSLGDRGLNQPQHF. Written as DNA, the CDR3 is TGTGCCAGCAGCCTAGGGGACAGGGGCCTCAATCAGCCCCAGCATTTT.

The CDR3, as DNA: TGTGCCAGCAGCCCAACCGGTCGGGACGAGCAGTACTTC. Translated, it gives CASSPTGRDEQYF. The chain is built from TRBV7-9 and TRBJ2-7; D remains ambiguous. Trimming stripped 5 bases from V and 5 bases from J, with 13 bases between. This CDR3 contains 13 residues. Germline-derived CDR1 and CDR2 are SEHNR and FQNEAQ (reference sequence).

V and J are TRBV28 and TRBJ1-5; D gene unclear. The V gene lost 5 bases and the J gene lost 3 bases, with 11 bases spanning the gap. The length of the CDR3 is 14 residues. The germline V gene has CDR1 MDHEN and CDR2 SYDVKM. The CDR3 reads CASSSRTLNQPQHF. CDR3 coding DNA: TGTGCCAGCAGTAGCAGGACCCTCAATCAGCCCCAGCATTTT.

This clone was seen once. The rearrangement links TRBV7-2 to TRBJ2-5, with D unresolved. This CDR3 is built from 11 residues. CDR1 SGHTA and CDR2 FQGNSA come from the germline V gene. The ends were cut back, 2 bases at V and 6 bases at J, with 4 bases in the middle. The CDR3 spells CASSLIQTQYF. The CDR3 DNA reads TGTGCCAGCAGCTTAATACAGACCCAGTACTTC.

This chain links TRBV2 with TRBJ2-5, with 7 bases that match TRBD2. This CDR3 region has 14 residues. Per germline, CDR1 SNHLY and CDR2 FYNNEI. V shed 6 bases, J shed 5 bases, and the junction held 9 bases outside the gene matches. The CDR3 protein is CASSSGTIRETQYF. CDR3 DNA: TGTGCCAGCAGCTCCGGGACTATTCGGGAGACCCAGTACTTC.

The chain recombines TRBV6-5 with TRBJ2-7, with D perhaps TRBD1 (6 bases). V shed 5 bases and J shed 7 bases, with 9 bases lying between them. Germline values: CDR1 MNHEY, CDR2 SVGAGI. The CDR3 has 11 amino acids. The CDR3: CASSRDKEQYF. In DNA form, the CDR3 reads TGTGCCAGCAGTCGGGACAAGGAGCAGTACTTC.

CDR3 DNA: TGTGCCAGCAGCGTAGCCCTCGGGAGGGACTACGAGCAGTACTTC. It encodes CASSVALGRDYEQYF. V usage is TRBV9 and J usage is TRBJ2-7; 8 bases map to TRBD2. V gave up 0 bases and J gave up 3 bases; unmatched junction bases: 5. Germline V gene lookup returns CDR1 SGDLS and CDR2 YYNGEE. The CDR3 loop spans 15 amino acids.